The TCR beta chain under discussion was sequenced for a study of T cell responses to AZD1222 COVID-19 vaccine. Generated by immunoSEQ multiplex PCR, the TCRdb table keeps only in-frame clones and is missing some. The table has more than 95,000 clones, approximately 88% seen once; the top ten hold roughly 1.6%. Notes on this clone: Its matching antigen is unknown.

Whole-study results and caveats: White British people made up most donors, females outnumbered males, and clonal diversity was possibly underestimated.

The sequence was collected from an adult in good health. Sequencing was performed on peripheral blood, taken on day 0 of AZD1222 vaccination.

The CDR3 sequence is CASSESKWSVYGYTF. CDR3 coding DNA: TGCGCCAGCAGTGAGTCCAAGTGGAGCGTTTATGGCTACACCTTC. This chain joins TRBV10-2 and TRBJ1-2; D not certain. This CDR3 is built from 15 residues. Looked up from germline, CDR1 is WSHSY and CDR2 is SAAADI. V lost 0 bases and J 5 bases, leaving 13 bases between the germline ends.